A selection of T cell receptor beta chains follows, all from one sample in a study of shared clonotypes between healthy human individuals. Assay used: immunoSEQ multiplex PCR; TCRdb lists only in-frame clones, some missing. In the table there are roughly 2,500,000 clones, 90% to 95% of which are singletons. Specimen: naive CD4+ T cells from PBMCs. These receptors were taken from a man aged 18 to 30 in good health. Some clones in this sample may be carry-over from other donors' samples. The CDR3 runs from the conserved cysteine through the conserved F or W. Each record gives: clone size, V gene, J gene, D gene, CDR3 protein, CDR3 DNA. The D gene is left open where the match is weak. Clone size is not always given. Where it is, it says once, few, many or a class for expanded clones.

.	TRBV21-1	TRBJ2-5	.	CASSKGRGSGLETQYF	TGTGCCAGCAGCAAAGGCAGGGGGTCCGGCCTGGAGACCCAGTACTTC
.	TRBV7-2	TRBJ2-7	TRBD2	CASSSSGSLTYEQYF	TGTGCCAGCAGCTCAAGCGGGAGTCTTACCTACGAGCAGTACTTC
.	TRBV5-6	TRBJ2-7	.	CASSLAGSSYEQYF	TGTGCCAGCAGCCTTGCGGGCAGCTCCTACGAGCAGTACTTC
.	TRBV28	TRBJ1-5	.	CASSPFDRPNQPQHF	TGTGCCAGCAGTCCATTCGACCGGCCGAATCAGCCCCAGCATTTT
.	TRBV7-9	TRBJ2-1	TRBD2	CASSPGLAGNNEQFF	TGTGCCAGCAGCCCGGGACTAGCGGGTAACAATGAGCAGTTCTTC
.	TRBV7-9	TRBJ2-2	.	CASSLEMGGTGELFF	TGTGCCAGCAGCTTAGAGATGGGGGGCACCGGGGAGCTGTTTTTT
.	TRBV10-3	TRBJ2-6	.	CAISESGANVLTF	TGTGCCATCAGTGAGTCTGGGGCCAACGTCCTGACTTTC
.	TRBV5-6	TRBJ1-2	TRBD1	CASFKGAGYGYTF	TGTGCCAGCTTTAAGGGGGCCGGCTATGGCTACACCTTC
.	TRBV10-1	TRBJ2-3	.	CASSEGVLVSSDTQYF	TGCGCCAGCAGTGAGGGTGTCCTAGTAAGTTCAGATACGCAGTATTTT
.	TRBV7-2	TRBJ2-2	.	CASSLPGANTGELFF	TGTGCCAGCAGCTTACCGGGAGCGAACACCGGGGAGCTGTTTTTT
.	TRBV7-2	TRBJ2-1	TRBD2	CASSILAGASYNEQFF	TGTGCCAGCAGCATCCTAGCGGGGGCCTCCTACAATGAGCAGTTCTTC
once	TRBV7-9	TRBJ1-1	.	CASSSNGWSTEAFF	TGTGCCAGCAGCTCCAATGGATGGAGCACTGAAGCTTTCTTT
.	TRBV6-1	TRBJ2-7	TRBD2	CASRPGGSSYEQYF	TGTGCCAGCCGCCCGGGAGGGAGCTCCTACGAGCAGTACTTC
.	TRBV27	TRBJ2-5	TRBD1	CASKSTGGGQETQYF	TGTGCCAGCAAATCGACAGGGGGCGGACAAGAGACCCAGTACTTC
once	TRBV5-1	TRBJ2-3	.	CASSLGPGADTQYF	TGCGCCAGCAGCTTGGGGCCGGGAGCAGATACGCAGTATTTT